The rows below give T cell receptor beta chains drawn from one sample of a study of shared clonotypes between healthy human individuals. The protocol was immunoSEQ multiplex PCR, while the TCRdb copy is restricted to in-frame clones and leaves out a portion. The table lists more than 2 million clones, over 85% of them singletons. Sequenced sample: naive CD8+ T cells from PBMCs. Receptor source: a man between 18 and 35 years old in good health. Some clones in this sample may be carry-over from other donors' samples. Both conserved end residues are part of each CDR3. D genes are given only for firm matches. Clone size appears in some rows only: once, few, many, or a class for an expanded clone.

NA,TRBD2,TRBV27,CASSLILAGGPDTQYF
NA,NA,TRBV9,CASSVGLGDQPQHF
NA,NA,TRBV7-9,CASSFKSSEAFF
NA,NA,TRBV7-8,CASSLIPRDNEQFF
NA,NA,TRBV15,CATSRGGGGTREKLFF
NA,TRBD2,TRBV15,CATSREPLWGLAGGPVETQYF
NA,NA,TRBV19,CASSTLRSWAQYF
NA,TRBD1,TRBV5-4,CASSFRDRVDYEQYF
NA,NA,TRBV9,CASSVGGAVNEKLFF
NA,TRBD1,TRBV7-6,CASSSAGQAFDEQFF
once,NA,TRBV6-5,CASSYGSHNEQFF
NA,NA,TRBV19,CASSSRLSDTDTQYF
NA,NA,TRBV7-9,CASSPKGPLGSGELFF
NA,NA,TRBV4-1,CASSQDHAGRHQPQHF
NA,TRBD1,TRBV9,CASSDPDRVGEQYF
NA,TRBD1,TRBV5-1,CASSFTGDPGALYGYTF
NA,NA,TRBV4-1,CASSQAAQAYNEQFF
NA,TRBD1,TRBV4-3,CASSQEGPGGEDTEAFF
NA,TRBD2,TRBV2,CASSETSGWAGETQYF
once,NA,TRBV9,CASSVAGNYNSPLHF